This T cell receptor beta chain was found in a study of cytomegalovirus exposure and HLA in healthy donors. Points from the study as a whole: Donor immune exposure was known only as CMV serostatus.

Worth noting for this clone: Antigen specificity is unknown.

Germline V gene lookup returns CDR1 MNHEY and CDR2 SVGAGI. Trimming shortened V by 8 bases and J by 0 bases, and 17 bases separated the two germline ends. The CDR3 sequence is 15 residues long. PCR used 60 Vbeta primers and 13 Jbeta primers. Source study methods: A follow-up analysis tallied tens of millions of unique TCR beta chains, about 11 million shared. This table comes from immunoSEQ multiplex PCR, and its TCRdb copy is limited to in-frame clones, with some not included. From that table come the V and J calls and clone size; the DNA was used to work out D and trimming. In the table there are some 130,000 clones, approximately 80% of which are singletons.

The receptor was derived from a man aged 40-49 years in good health and CMV-seronegative. Material for sequencing was PBMCs. The chain combines TRBV6-5 with TRBJ2-7; TRBD2 might be the D (7 bases). CDR3 amino acids: CASGGRETSSYEQYF. CDR3 nucleotides: TGTGCCAGCGGGGGGCGGGAGACTAGCTCCTACGAGCAGTACTTC.